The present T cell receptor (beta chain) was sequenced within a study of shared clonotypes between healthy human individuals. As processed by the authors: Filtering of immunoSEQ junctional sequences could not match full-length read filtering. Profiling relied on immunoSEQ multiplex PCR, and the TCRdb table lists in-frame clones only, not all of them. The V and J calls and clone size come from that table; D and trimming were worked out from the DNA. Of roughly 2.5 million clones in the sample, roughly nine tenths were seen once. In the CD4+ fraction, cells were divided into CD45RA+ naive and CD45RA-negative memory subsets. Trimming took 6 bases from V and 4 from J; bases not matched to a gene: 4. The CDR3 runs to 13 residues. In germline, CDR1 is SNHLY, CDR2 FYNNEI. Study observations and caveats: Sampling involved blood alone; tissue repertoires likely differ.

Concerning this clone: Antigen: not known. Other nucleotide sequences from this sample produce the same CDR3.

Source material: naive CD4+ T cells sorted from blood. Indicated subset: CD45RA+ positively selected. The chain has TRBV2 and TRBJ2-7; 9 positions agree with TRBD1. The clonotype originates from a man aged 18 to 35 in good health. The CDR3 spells CASRPGQGYEQYF. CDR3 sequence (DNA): TGTGCCAGCAGGCCGGGACAGGGTTACGAGCAGTACTTC.